The subject of this entry is one T cell receptor (beta chain). Antigen unknown. As every portion of the isolated RNA was reverse transcribed, the sequencing read expressed TCRB transcripts. Profiling relied on immunoSEQ multiplex PCR, and the TCRdb table lists in-frame clones only, not all of them. Here the sample spans 140,000 to 150,000 clones, about 51% being singletons. This sample stems from a study of beta chain features in type 1 diabetes. Study-level information: All samples together contributed 95 million to 110 million sorted cells for examination. Findings and limits, study-wide: VDJ junctions in type 1 diabetes patients carried more deletions and fewer insertions.

The sequence derives from a man between 18 and 29 years old in good health. Material for sequencing was Tregs from blood.

CDR3 in DNA: TGTGCCAGCTCACCTTCCGGGAAAGCCAAAAACATTCAGTACTTC. It yields the protein CASSPSGKAKNIQYF. J is TRBJ2-4 and V is TRBV18; D possibly corresponds to TRBD2 (5 bases). This CDR3 is 15 amino acids long. The V gene's germline CDR1 is KGHSH and CDR2 LQKENI. V was trimmed by 3 bases and J by 0 bases, leaving 9 bases between them.